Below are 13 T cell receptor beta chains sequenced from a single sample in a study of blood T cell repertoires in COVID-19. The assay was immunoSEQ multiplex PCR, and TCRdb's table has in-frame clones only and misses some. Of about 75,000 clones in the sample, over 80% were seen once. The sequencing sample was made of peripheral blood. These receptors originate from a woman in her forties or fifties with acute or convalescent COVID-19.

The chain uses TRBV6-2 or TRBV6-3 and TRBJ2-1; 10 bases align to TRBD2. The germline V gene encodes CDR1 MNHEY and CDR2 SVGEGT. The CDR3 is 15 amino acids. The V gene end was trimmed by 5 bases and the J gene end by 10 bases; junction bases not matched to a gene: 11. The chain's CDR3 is CASSLRLAGVREQFF. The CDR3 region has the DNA TGTGCCAGCAGTCTCCGGCTAGCGGGAGTACGCGAGCAGTTCTTC.

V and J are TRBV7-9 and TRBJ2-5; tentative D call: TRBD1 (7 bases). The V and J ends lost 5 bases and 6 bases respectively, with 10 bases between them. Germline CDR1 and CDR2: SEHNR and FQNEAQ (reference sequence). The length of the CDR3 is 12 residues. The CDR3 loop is CASSQGGQTQYF. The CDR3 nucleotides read TGTGCCAGCAGCCAGGGGGGCCAGACCCAGTACTTC. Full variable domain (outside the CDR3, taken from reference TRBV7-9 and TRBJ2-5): DTGVSQNPRHKITKRGQNVTFRCDPISEHNRLYWYRQTLGQGPEFLTYFQNEAQLEKSRLLSDRFSAERPKGSFSTLEIQRTEQGDSAMYLCASSQGGQTQYFGPGTRLLVL.

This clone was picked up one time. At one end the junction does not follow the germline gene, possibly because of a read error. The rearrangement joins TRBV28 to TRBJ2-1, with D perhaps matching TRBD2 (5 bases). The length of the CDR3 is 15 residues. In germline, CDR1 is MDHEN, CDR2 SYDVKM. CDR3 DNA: TGTGCCAGCCGTTTGCGGGCGAGCTCCTACAATGAGCAGTTCTTC. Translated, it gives CASRLRASSYNEQFF.

Here the CDR3 DNA reads TGTGCCTGGACCCGGGACAGGGGCTCCACTGAAGCTTTCTTT. It encodes CAWTRDRGSTEAFF. V and J are TRBV30 and TRBJ1-1, with 10 bases lining up with TRBD1. In germline, CDR1 is GTSNPN, CDR2 SVGIG (reference sequence). V lost 4 bases, J lost 4 bases, and 6 bases stayed unmatched. The CDR3 sequence is 14 residues long.

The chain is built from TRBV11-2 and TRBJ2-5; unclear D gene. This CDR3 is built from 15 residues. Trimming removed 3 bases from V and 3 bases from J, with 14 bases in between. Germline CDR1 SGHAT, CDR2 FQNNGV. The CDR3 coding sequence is TGTGCCAGCAGCTTCTCCGGGTATCGGGAAGAGACCCAGTACTTC. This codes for CASSFSGYREETQYF.

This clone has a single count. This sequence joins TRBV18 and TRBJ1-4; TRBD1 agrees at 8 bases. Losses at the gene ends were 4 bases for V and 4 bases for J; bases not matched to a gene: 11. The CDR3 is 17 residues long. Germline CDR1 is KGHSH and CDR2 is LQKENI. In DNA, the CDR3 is TGTGCCAGCTCACTTATCCAGGACAGGGCGAGTAATGAAAAACTGTTTTTT. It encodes CASSLIQDRASNEKLFF.

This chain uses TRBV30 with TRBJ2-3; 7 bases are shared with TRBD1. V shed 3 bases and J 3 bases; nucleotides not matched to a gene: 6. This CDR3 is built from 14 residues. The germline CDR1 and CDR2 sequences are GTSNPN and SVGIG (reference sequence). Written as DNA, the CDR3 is TGTGCCTGGAGCTGGGACAGTCAGACAGATACGCAGTATTTT. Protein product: CAWSWDSQTDTQYF.

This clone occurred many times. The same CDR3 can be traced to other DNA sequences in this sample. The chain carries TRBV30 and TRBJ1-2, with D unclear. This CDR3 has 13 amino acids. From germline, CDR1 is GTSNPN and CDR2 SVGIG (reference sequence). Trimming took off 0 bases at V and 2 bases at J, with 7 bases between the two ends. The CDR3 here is CAWSVEANYGYTF. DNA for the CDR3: TGTGCCTGGAGTGTAGAGGCGAACTATGGCTACACCTTC.

The CDR3 region is CASSKVPAGGPREQYF. CDR3 nucleotide sequence: TGTGCCAGCAGCAAAGTGCCAGCGGGAGGGCCGAGAGAGCAGTACTTC. V and J are TRBV21-1 and TRBJ2-7; TRBD2 is the table's D call, not checked against the DNA. TRBV21-1 is a pseudogene segment. There are 16 residues in the CDR3.

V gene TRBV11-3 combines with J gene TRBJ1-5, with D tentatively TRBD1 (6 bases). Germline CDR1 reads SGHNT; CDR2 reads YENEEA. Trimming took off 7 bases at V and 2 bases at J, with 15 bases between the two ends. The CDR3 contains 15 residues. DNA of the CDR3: TGTGCCAGCAAGGGGGGGCCTCCGCGCAATCAGCCCCAGCATTTT. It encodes CASKGGPPRNQPQHF. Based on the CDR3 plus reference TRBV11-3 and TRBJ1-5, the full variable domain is EAGVVQSPRYKIIEKKQPVAFWCNPISGHNTLYWYLQNLGQGPELLIRYENEEAVDDSQLPKDRFSAERLKGVDSTLKIQPAELGDSAVYLCASKGGPPRNQPQHFGDGTRLSIL.

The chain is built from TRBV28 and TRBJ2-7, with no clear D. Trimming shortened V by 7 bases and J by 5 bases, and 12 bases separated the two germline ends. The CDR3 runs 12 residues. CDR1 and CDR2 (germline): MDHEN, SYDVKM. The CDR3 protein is CASTSLPDEQYF. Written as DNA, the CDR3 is TGTGCCAGCACCTCCCTCCCCGACGAGCAGTACTTC.

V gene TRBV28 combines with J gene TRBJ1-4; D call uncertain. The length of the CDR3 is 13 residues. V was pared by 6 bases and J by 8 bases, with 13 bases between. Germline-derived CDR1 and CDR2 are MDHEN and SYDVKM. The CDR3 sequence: CASRLGFYEKLFF. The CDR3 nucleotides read TGTGCCAGCAGACTAGGGTTTTACGAAAAACTGTTTTTT.

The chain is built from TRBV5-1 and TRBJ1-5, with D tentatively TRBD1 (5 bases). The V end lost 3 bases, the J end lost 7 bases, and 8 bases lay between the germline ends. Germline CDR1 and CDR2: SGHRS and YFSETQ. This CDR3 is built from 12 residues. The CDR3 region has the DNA TGCGCCAGCAGCTGGCGGGGGCAGCCCCAGCATTTT. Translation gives CASSWRGQPQHF.